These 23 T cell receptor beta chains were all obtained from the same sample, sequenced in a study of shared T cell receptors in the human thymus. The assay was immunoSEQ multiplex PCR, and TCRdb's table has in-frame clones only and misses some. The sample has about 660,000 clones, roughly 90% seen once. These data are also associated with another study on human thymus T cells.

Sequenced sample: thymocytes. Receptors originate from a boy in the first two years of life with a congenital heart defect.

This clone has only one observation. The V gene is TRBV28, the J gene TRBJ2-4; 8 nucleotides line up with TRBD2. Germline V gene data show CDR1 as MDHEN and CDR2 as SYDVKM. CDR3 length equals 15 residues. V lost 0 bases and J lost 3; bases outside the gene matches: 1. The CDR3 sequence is CASSLWAGGKNIQYF. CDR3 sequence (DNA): TGTGCCAGCAGTTTATGGGCGGGAGGCAAAAACATTCAGTACTTC. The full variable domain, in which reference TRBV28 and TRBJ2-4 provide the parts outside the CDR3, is DVKVTQSSRYLVKRTGEKVFLECVQDMDHENMFWYRQDPGLGLRLIYFSYDVKMKEKGDIPEGYSVSREKKERFSLILESASTNQTSMYLCASSLWAGGKNIQYFGAGTRLSVL.

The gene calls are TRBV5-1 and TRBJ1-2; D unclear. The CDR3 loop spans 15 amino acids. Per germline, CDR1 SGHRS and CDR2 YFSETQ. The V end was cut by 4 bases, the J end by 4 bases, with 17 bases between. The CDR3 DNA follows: TGCGCCAGCAGCGTCCCCACTCGGGGATTCTATGGCTACACCTTC. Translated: CASSVPTRGFYGYTF.

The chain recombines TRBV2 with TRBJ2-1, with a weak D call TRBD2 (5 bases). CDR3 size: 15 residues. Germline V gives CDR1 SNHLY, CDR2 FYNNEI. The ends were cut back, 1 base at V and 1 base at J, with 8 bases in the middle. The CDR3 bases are TGTGCCAGCAGTGAAGGGACTGCGTCCTACAATGAGCAGTTCTTC. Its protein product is CASSEGTASYNEQFF.

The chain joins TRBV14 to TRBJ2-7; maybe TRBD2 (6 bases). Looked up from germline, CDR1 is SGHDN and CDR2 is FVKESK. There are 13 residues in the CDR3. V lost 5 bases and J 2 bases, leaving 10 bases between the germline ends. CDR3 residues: CASSGTQPYEQYF. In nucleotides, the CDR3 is TGTGCCAGCAGCGGGACTCAACCCTACGAGCAGTACTTC.

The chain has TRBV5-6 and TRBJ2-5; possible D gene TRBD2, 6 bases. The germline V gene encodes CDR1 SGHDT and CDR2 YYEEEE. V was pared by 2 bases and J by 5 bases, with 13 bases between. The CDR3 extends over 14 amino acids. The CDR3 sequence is CASSFGGGGETQYF. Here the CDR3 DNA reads TGTGCCAGCAGCTTTGGGGGAGGCGGTGAGACCCAGTACTTC.

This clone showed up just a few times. The CDR3 sequence is CSVENPGGHTDTQYF. The DNA of the CDR3 is TGCAGCGTTGAAAACCCTGGGGGCCACACAGATACGCAGTATTTT. The V gene is TRBV29-1, the J gene TRBJ2-3; TRBD1 is a possible D gene (6 bases). Trimming stripped 2 bases from V and 2 bases from J, with 14 bases between. The CDR3 runs 15 residues. Germline-derived CDR1 and CDR2 are SQVTM and ANQGSEA.

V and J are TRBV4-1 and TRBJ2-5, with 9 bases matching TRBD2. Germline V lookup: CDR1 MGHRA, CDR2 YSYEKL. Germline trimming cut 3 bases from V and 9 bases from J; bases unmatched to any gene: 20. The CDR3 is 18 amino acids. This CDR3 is CASSHPRLPAGGLRPQYF. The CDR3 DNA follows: TGCGCCAGCAGCCACCCCAGGTTGCCAGCGGGAGGCCTACGGCCCCAGTACTTC.

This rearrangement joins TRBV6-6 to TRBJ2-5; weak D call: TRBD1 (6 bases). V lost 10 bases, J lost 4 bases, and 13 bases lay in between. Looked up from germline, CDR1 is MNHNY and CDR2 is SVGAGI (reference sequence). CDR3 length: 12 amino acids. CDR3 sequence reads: CATIGRGETQYF. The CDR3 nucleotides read TGTGCCACCATAGGCAGGGGAGAGACCCAGTACTTC.

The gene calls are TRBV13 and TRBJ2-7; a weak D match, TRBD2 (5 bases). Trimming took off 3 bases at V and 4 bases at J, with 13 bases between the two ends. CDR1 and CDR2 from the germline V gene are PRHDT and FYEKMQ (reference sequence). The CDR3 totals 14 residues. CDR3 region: CASSLDSYPYEQYF. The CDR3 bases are TGTGCCAGCAGCTTGGACTCCTACCCATACGAGCAGTACTTC.

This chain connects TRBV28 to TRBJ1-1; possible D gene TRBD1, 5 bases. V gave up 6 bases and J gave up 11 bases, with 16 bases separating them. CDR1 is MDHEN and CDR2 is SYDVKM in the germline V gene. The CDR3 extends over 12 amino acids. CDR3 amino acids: CASSPNRREAFF. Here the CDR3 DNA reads TGTGCCAGCAGCCCTAACAGGCGCGAGGCTTTCTTT.

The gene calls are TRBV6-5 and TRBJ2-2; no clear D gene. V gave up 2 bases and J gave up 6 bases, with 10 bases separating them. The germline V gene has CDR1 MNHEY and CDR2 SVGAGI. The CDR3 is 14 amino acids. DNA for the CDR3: TGTGCCAGCAGTTACAAGCTGCACCCCGGGGAGCTGTTTTTT. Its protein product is CASSYKLHPGELFF.

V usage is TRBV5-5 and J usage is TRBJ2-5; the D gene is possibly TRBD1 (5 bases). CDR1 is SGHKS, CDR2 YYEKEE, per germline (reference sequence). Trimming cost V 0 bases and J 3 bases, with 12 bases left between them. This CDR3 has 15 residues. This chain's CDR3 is CASSLGARVKETQYF. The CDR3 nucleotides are TGTGCCAGCAGCTTGGGGGCCAGGGTAAAAGAGACCCAGTACTTC.

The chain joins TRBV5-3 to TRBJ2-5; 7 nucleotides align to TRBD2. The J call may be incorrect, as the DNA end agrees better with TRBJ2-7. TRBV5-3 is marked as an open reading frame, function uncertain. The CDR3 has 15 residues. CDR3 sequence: CARSPMWTRAHEQYF. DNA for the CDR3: TGTGCCAGAAGCCCTATGTGGACTAGAGCCCACGAGCAGTACTTC.

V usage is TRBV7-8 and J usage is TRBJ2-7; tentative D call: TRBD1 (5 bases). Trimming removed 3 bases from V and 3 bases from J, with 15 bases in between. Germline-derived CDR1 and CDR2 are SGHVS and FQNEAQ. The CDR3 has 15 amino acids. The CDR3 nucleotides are TGTGCCAGCAGCTTTGAGCAGGGTTCCGACTACGAGCAGTACTTC. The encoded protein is CASSFEQGSDYEQYF.

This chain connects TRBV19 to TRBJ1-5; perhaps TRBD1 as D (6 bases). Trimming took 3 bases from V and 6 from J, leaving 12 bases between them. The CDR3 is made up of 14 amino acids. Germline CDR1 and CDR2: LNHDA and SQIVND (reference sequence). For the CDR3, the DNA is TGTGCCAGTAGTATGACCCAGGGGATTCAGCCCCAGCATTTT. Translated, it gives CASSMTQGIQPQHF.

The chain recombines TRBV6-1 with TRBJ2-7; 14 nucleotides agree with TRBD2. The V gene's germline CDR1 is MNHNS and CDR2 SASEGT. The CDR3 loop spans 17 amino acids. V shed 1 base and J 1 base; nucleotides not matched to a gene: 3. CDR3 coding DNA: TGTGCCAGCAGTGAAGAGGGGACTAGCGGGAGTTCCTACGAGCAGTACTTC. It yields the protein CASSEEGTSGSSYEQYF.

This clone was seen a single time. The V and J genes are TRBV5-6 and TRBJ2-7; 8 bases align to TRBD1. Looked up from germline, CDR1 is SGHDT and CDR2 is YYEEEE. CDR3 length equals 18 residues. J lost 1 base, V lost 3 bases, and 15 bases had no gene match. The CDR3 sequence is CASSSLSQGQGQSYEQYF. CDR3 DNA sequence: TGTGCCAGCAGCTCCTTAAGTCAAGGACAGGGCCAGTCCTACGAGCAGTACTTC.

The chain's CDR3 is CASSKDRDGYEQYF. The CDR3 region has the DNA TGTGCCAGTAGTAAGGACAGGGACGGGTACGAGCAGTACTTC. The V gene is TRBV19, the J gene TRBJ2-7, with TRBD1 matching over 8 bases. This CDR3 is 14 amino acids long. Germline V CDR1 and CDR2: LNHDA, SQIVND (reference sequence). The trim removed 4 bases at V and 4 bases at J, leaving 6 bases unmatched.

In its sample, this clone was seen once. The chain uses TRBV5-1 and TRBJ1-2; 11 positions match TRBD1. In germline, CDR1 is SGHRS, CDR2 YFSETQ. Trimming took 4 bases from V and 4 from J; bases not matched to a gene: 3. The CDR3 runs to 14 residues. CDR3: CASSGQGAPYGYTF. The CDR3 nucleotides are TGCGCCAGCAGCGGACAGGGGGCCCCCTATGGCTACACCTTC.

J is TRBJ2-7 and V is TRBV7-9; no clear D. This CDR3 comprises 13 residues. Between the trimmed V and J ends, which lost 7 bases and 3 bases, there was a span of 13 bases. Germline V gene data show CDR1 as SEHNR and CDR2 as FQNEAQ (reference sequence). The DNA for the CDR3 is TGTGCCAGCATTCCTCCAGATGGCTACGAGCAGTACTTC. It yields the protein CASIPPDGYEQYF.

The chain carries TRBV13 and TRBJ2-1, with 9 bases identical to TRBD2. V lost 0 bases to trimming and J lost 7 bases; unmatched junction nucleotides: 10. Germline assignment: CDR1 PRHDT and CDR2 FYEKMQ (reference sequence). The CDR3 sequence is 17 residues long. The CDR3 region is CASSLGRTSVGRNEQFF. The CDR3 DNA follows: TGTGCCAGCAGCTTAGGCCGGACTAGCGTTGGTCGAAATGAGCAGTTCTTC.

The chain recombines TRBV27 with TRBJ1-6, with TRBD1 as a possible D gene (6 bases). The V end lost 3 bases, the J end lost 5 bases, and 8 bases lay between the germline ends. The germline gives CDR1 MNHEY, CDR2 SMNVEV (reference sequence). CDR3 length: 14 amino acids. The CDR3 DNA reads TGTGCCAGCAGTTTGACAGGAGATAATTCACCCCTCCACTTT. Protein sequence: CASSLTGDNSPLHF.

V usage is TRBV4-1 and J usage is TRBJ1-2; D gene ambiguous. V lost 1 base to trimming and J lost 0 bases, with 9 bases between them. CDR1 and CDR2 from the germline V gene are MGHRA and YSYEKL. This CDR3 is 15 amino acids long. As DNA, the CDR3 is TGCGCCAGCAGCCAAGTCCCAACAGCTAACTATGGCTACACCTTC. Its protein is CASSQVPTANYGYTF.